The clone carrying this T cell receptor (beta chain) was detected only a few times. Its antigen is unknown. The source of the sample is a study of T cell repertoires in cytomegalovirus infection. On the study more broadly: Indications of both CMV infection and matching HLA type were provided by public TCR beta signatures.

This CDR3 contains 12 residues. The V end lost 5 bases, the J end lost 5 bases, and 9 bases lay between the germline ends. Looked up from germline, CDR1 is MDHEN and CDR2 is SYDVKM. TCRdb fed the reads into MiXCR, producing one record per CDR3 protein. The data show around 140,000 distinct CDR3 sequences, about 6.5% seen once. Notes on the study in general: Cumulative public TCR beta family frequency identified carriers of CMV plus the relevant HLA.

The V call is TRBV28, the J call TRBJ1-1, with D unresolved. This receptor was identified in a human donor in good health (CMV status not recorded). Some clones in this sample may be carry-over from other donors' samples. The sequenced sample was PBMCs. CDR3 in amino acids: CASSLGQTEAFF. The CDR3, as DNA: TGTGCCAGCAGTCTAGGCCAAACTGAAGCTTTCTTT. Combining the CDR3 with reference TRBV28 and TRBJ1-1 gives the whole variable domain DVKVTQSSRYLVKRTGEKVFLECVQDMDHENMFWYRQDPGLGLRLIYFSYDVKMKEKGDIPEGYSVSREKKERFSLILESASTNQTSMYLCASSLGQTEAFFGQGTRLTVV.